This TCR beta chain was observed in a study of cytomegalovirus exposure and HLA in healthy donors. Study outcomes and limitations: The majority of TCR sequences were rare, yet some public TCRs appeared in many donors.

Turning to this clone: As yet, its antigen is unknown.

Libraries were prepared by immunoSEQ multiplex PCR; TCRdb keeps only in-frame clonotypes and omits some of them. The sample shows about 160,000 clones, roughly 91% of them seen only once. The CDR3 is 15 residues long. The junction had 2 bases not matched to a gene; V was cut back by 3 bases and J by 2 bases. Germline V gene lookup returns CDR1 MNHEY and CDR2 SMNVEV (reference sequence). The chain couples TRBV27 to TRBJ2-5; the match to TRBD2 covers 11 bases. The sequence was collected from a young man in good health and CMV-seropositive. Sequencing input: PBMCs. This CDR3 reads CASSLTSGIQETQYF. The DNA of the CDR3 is TGTGCCAGCAGTTTGACTAGCGGGATTCAAGAGACCCAGTACTTC.